Presented here are 13 T cell receptor beta chains from one specimen sequenced in a study of blood T cell repertoires in COVID-19. Here immunoSEQ multiplex PCR was the method, and the copy in TCRdb shows in-frame clones only, minus some. The table records around 70,000 clones, less than 85% of them present only once. Sequencing input: peripheral blood. These receptor sequences come from a man aged 55 to 69 with acute or convalescent COVID-19.

The chain couples TRBV7-2 to TRBJ1-4; 9 nucleotides agree with TRBD1. CDR3 length: 14 residues. V shed 4 bases and J 8 bases; nucleotides not matched to a gene: 5. CDR1 is SGHTA, CDR2 FQGNSA, per germline. CDR3 nucleotide sequence: TGTGCCAGCAGCTCGGGACAGGGTGAAGAAAAACTGTTTTTT. Translated: CASSSGQGEEKLFF.

The chain employs TRBV7-9 and TRBJ2-6, with 8 bases fitting TRBD1. V was clipped by 2 bases and J by 2 bases; unmatched bases: 8. This CDR3 has 18 amino acids. Germline V gene data show CDR1 as SEHNR and CDR2 as FQNEAQ (reference sequence). CDR3 sequence (DNA): TGTGCCAGCAGCTTATGGGGGGCAGGGGGCCCTGGGGCCAACGTCCTGACTTTC. It encodes CASSLWGAGGPGANVLTF.

The chain combines TRBV3-1 (or the pseudogene TRBV3-2) with TRBJ2-2; perhaps TRBD1 as D (5 bases). V lost 2 bases and J 0 bases, leaving 10 bases between the germline ends. Germline V gene data show CDR1 as LGHDT and CDR2 as YNNKEL (reference sequence). The CDR3 runs to 16 residues. The CDR3 bases are TGTGCCAGCAGCCAATCAGGGCTTACGAACACCGGGGAGCTGTTTTTT. It is translated as CASSQSGLTNTGELFF.

The genes are TRBV30 and TRBJ1-2; D is unresolved. This CDR3 region has 13 residues. V was pared by 1 base and J by 3 bases, with 9 bases between. From germline, CDR1 is GTSNPN and CDR2 SVGIG (reference sequence). CDR3 sequence (DNA): TGTGCCTGGAGTGCTAGTACTGACTATGGCTACACCTTC. Protein product: CAWSASTDYGYTF.

The CDR3 DNA follows: TGTGCCAGCAGCTCCGTATTTGGGACAGGGCAGGGAAAACTGTTTTTT. The encoded protein is CASSSVFGTGQGKLFF. The rearrangement joins TRBV7-2 to TRBJ1-4; 9 positions match TRBD1. The length of the CDR3 is 16 residues. Germline V gives CDR1 SGHTA, CDR2 FQGNSA. Unmatched junction bases numbered 13, after V lost 4 bases and J lost 10 bases.

The chain uses TRBV18 and TRBJ1-4; D is possibly TRBD1 (5 bases). The CDR3 is made up of 14 amino acids. V lost 2 bases to trimming and J lost 5 bases, with 9 bases between them. Per germline, CDR1 KGHSH and CDR2 LQKENI. This CDR3 is CASSPGGNNEKLFF. DNA for the CDR3: TGTGCCAGCTCACCAGGGGGGAACAATGAAAAACTGTTTTTT. The whole variable domain, filled in from reference TRBV18 and TRBJ1-4, reads NAGVMQNPRHLVRRRGQEARLRCSPMKGHSHVYWYRQLPEEGLKFMVYLQKENIIDESGMPKERFSAEFPKEGPSILRIQQVVRGDSAAYFCASSPGGNNEKLFFGSGTQLSVL.

The chain joins TRBV5-1 to TRBJ1-6; D is ambiguous. The CDR3 covers 16 residues. Germline CDR1 SGHRS, CDR2 YFSETQ. V was clipped by 4 bases and J by 2 bases, with 13 bases between them. CDR3 loop: CASSATGEAYNSPLHF. For the CDR3, the DNA is TGCGCCAGCAGCGCCACGGGAGAAGCCTATAATTCACCCCTCCACTTT.

The chain carries TRBV4-1 and TRBJ2-1; TRBD1 is a possible D gene (6 bases). This CDR3 has 13 amino acids. Trimming took 5 bases from V and 7 from J, leaving 12 bases between them. Germline CDR1 MGHRA, CDR2 YSYEKL. The CDR3 DNA sequence: TGCGCCAGCAGCATCCAACAGGGTAATGAGCAGTTCTTC. This encodes CASSIQQGNEQFF.

This clone was counted only a few times. The chain recombines TRBV19 with TRBJ1-5; the match to TRBD1 covers 9 bases. The CDR3 spans 13 residues. The germline V gene encodes CDR1 LNHDA and CDR2 SQIVND (reference sequence). V shed 6 bases and J 6 bases; nucleotides not matched to a gene: 3. The chain's CDR3 is CASRDRGGQPQHF. As DNA, the CDR3 is TGTGCCAGTAGAGACAGGGGGGGTCAGCCCCAGCATTTT.

This chain joins TRBV30 and TRBJ1-3; D not resolved. Looked up from germline, CDR1 is GTSNPN and CDR2 is SVGIG (reference sequence). There are 13 residues in the CDR3. The V gene lost 5 bases and the J gene lost 0 bases, with 8 bases spanning the gap. DNA for the CDR3: TGTGCCTGGGGACTCAGCTCTGGAAACACCATATATTTT. As protein: CAWGLSSGNTIYF.

V usage is TRBV19 and J usage is TRBJ2-3, with TRBD2 matching 7 bases. The CDR3 is 14 residues long. The V gene end was trimmed by 2 bases and the J gene end by 6 bases; junction bases not matched to a gene: 5. Germline V gene lookup returns CDR1 LNHDA and CDR2 SQIVND (reference sequence). CDR3 bases: TGTGCCAGTAGTATAATAAGCGGGAAGGATACGCAGTATTTT. This translates into CASSIISGKDTQYF.

The rearrangement links TRBV19 to TRBJ2-7, with 9 bases that match TRBD2. The germline CDR1 and CDR2 sequences are LNHDA and SQIVND (reference sequence). The CDR3 is 13 amino acids. The junction had 0 bases not matched to a gene; V was cut back by 6 bases and J by 0 bases. The CDR3 DNA reads as TGTGCCAGTAGACTAGCGGGCTCCTACGAGCAGTACTTC. It yields the protein CASRLAGSYEQYF. The full variable domain, completed using reference TRBV19 and TRBJ2-7, is DGGITQSPKYLFRKEGQNVTLSCEQNLNHDAMYWYRQDPGQGLRLIYYSQIVNDFQKGDIAEGYSVSREKKESFPLTVTSAQKNPTAFYLCASRLAGSYEQYFGPGTRLTVT.

V and J are TRBV3-1 (or the pseudogene TRBV3-2) and TRBJ1-1, with TRBD1 matching over 9 bases. This CDR3 is 14 amino acids long. The germline CDR1 and CDR2 sequences are LGHDT and YNNKEL (reference sequence). With 6 bases clipped from V and 5 bases from J, the junction kept 7 bases outside the gene matches. The CDR3 nucleotides are TGTGCCAGCAGGACCGGGACAGGGTCTACTGAAGCTTTCTTT. It specifies CASRTGTGSTEAFF.